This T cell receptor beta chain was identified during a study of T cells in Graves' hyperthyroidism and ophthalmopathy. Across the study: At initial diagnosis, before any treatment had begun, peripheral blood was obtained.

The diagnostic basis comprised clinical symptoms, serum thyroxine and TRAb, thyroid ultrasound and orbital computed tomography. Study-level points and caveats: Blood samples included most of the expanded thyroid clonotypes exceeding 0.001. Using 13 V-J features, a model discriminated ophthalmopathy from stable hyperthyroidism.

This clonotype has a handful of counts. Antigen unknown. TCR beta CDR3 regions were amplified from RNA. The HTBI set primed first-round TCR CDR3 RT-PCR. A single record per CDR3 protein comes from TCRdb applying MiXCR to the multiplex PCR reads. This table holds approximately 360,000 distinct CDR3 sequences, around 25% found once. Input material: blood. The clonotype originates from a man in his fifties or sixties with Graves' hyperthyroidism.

The CDR3 coding sequence is TGTGCCAGTAGTGCCGAGACAGGGTTCGACGAGCAGTACTTC. It encodes CASSAETGFDEQYF. The chain has TRBV19 and TRBJ2-7, with 7 nucleotides matching TRBD1. V was clipped by 5 bases and J by 5 bases; unmatched bases: 9. This CDR3 contains 14 residues. Looked up from germline, CDR1 is LNHDA and CDR2 is SQIVND (reference sequence). Based on the CDR3 plus reference TRBV19 and TRBJ2-7, the full variable domain is DGGITQSPKYLFRKEGQNVTLSCEQNLNHDAMYWYRQDPGQGLRLIYYSQIVNDFQKGDIAEGYSVSREKKESFPLTVTSAQKNPTAFYLCASSAETGFDEQYFGPGTRLTVT.